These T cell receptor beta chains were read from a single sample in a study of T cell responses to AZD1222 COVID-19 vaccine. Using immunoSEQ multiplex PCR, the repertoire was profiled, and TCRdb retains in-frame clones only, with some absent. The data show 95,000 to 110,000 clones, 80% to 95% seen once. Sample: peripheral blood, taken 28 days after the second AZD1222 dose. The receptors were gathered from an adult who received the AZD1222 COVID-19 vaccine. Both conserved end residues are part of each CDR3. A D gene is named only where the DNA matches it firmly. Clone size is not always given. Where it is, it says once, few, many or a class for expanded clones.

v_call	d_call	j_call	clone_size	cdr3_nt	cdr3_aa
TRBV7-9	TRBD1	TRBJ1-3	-	TGTGCCAGCAGCGGCTGGACAGGGGGAACTGGAAACACCATATATTTT	CASSGWTGGTGNTIYF
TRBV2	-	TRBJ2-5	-	TGTGCCAGCGTAAGGGGAAACCAAGAGACCCAGTACTTC	CASVRGNQETQYF
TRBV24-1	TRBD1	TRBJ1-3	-	TGTGCCACCAGTGATGACTCGGGGACAGGGGGCGCGGACACCATATATTTT	CATSDDSGTGGADTIYF
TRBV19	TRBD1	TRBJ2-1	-	TGTGCCAGTAGCATGGGGACAGACAATGAGCAGTTCTTC	CASSMGTDNEQFF
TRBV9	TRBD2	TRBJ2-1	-	TGTGCCAGCAGCGTGCGGACTAGTTATGATGAGCAGTTCTTC	CASSVRTSYDEQFF
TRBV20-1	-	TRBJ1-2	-	TGCAGTGCTAGTAAGGAGGCGGGTGGGGACTATGGCTACACCTTC	CSASKEAGGDYGYTF
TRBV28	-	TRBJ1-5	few	TGTGCCAGCAGTTTAAGTTTCCGGTCCAATCAGCCCCAGCATTTT	CASSLSFRSNQPQHF
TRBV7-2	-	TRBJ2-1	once	TGTGCCAGCAGCTTAAGGTGGAGGGTTCGAGAGAACAATGAGCAGTTCTTC	CASSLRWRVRENNEQFF
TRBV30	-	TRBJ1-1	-	TGTGCCTGGAAAATAGTTAGGGAAGCTTTCTTT	CAWKIVREAFF
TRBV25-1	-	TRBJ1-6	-	TGTGCCAGCAGTCGCCTAGGTGATTCACCCCTCCACTTT	CASSRLGDSPLHF
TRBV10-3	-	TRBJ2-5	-	TGTGCCATCAGTGTGTCCGAGACCCAGTACTTC	CAISVSETQYF
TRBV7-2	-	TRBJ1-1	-	TGTGCCAGCAGCCCCGTCTCCATGAACACTGAAGCTTTCTTT	CASSPVSMNTEAFF
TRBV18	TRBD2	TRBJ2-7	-	TGTGCCAGCGGGACTAGCGCATCCTACGAGCAGTACTTC	CASGTSASYEQYF
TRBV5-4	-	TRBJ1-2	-	TGTGCCAGCAGCTTGGCCGGGGGGCCCTATGGCTACACCTTC	CASSLAGGPYGYTF
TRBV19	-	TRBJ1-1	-	TGTGCCAGTAGTCCCAGACCCCTGACAGACCCCGTAACTGAAGCTTTCTTT	CASSPRPLTDPVTEAFF
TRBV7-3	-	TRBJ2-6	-	TGTGCCAGCAGCTTGACGGTTGGCTCTGGGGCCAACGTCCTGACTTTC	CASSLTVGSGANVLTF
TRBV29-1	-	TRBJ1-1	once	TGCAGCGTCGGGAGAGCCAGGACAGCCATGAACACTGAAGCTTTCTTT	CSVGRARTAMNTEAFF
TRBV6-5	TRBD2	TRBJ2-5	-	TGTGCCAGCAGTTATTCGGTTGCGGGGGTTGAGACCCAGTACTTC	CASSYSVAGVETQYF
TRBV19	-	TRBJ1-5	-	TGTGCCAGTAGTATGTCCCAACTTAGCAATCAGCCCCAGCATTTT	CASSMSQLSNQPQHF
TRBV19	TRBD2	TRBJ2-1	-	TGTGCCAGTAGTATAAGGACTAGCGGGAGCCACCGGAGCTCCTACAATGAGCAGTTCTTC	CASSIRTSGSHRSSYNEQFF
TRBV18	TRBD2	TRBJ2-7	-	TGTGCCAGCTCACTACTACTAGCGGGGGAGTACGAGCAGTACTTC	CASSLLLAGEYEQYF
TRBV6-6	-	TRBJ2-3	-	TGTGCCAGCAGTTACAGTGTCGGCCTCCTCACAGATACGCAGTATTTT	CASSYSVGLLTDTQYF
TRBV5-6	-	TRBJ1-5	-	TGTGCCAGCAACCTGTACAATCAGCCCCAGCATTTT	CASNLYNQPQHF
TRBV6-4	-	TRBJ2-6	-	TGTGCCAGCAGCACAGACTCTGGGGCCAACGTCCTGACTTTC	CASSTDSGANVLTF
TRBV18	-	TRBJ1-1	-	TGTGCCAGCTCACCATCAGGGGCAGGCACTGAAGCTTTCTTT	CASSPSGAGTEAFF
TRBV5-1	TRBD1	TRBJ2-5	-	TGCGCCAGCAGCTCTGTCACAGGGGCCGGAGAGACCCAGTACTTC	CASSSVTGAGETQYF
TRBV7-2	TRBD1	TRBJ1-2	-	TGTGCCAGCAGCACACAGACAGGGAATGGCTACACCTTC	CASSTQTGNGYTF
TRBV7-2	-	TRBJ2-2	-	TGTGCCAGCAGCCCCAGCGCGAACACCGGGGAGCTGTTTTTT	CASSPSANTGELFF
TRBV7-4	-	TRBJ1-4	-	TGTGCCAGCAGCTTAAAAGGTGGGCCTAATAATGAAAAACTGTTTTTT	CASSLKGGPNNEKLFF
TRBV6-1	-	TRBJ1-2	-	TGTGCCAGCAGTGAGGCCGGAAGAATCTATGGCTACACCTTC	CASSEAGRIYGYTF
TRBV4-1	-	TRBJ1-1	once	TGCGCCAGCAGCCAAGAGAGGGTATCAGTGAACACTGAAGCTTTCTTT	CASSQERVSVNTEAFF